This TCR beta chain was found in a study of blood T cells in healthy people across ages. Study-wide points: Naive CD4+ cells and diversity were both higher in long-lived donors than in aged donors.

This clonotype was observed a few times. The antigen remains undetermined. Peripheral blood, about 10 milliliters per donor, was collected. The authors ran a second PCR of 7 to 11 cycles using a sample-barcoded 5' primer and a J-beta primer mix. TCRdb processed the 5' RACE reads anew with MiXCR; each CDR3 protein has one entry. The table records about 1,600,000 distinct CDR3 sequences, around 42% of them present only once. The CDR3 runs to 16 residues. Germline V gene data show CDR1 as MDHEN and CDR2 as SYDVKM. Trimming stripped 4 bases from V and 2 bases from J, with 16 bases between. The sample was blood. The chain employs TRBV28 and TRBJ2-3; tentatively, D is TRBD2 (6 bases). This receptor was taken from a woman in her late teens or twenties in good health. The CDR3 DNA follows: TGTGCCAGCAGTTCCCCCCGGAGCGGGTCCACAGATACGCAGTATTTT. Encoded protein: CASSSPRSGSTDTQYF.